The 30 T cell receptor beta chains presented below share a single source sample, sequenced in a study of CXCR3-negative and CXCR3-positive naive CD8 T cells. It was by 5' RACE with UMI labels that the TRB cDNA libraries were prepared. With the 5' RACE reads reprocessed, TCRdb shows one record per CDR3 protein and no DNA. The specimen's table records tens of thousands of distinct CDR3 sequences. The sample consisted of naive CXCR3- CD8+ T cells from blood. Subset denoted: CD45RO-CCR7+CD27+CD95- naive CD8+ T cells lacking CXCR3 (TNR3-). The receptors come from a human donor in good health. Some clones in this sample may be carry-over from other donors' samples.

This clonotype is called medium-sized based on its frequency. This chain joins TRBV5-1 and TRBJ2-1; TCRdb's D gene call, TRBD2, goes unchecked for lack of DNA. The CDR3 consists of 11 residues. Germline V CDR1 and CDR2: SGHRS, YFSETQ. CDR3: CASRGPGEQFF.

The V and J genes are TRBV29-1 and TRBJ1-1. The CDR3 loop spans 12 amino acids. CDR1 is SQVTM, CDR2 ANQGSEA, per germline. The CDR3 reads CSVGWMNTEAFF.

The rearrangement uses TRBV10-3 and TRBJ2-7; without DNA, the TCRdb call of TRBD2 cannot be checked. Germline V gene sequence: CDR1 ENHRY, CDR2 SYGVKD. The CDR3 consists of 14 residues. The CDR3 sequence is CAISESGLSYEQYF.

The rearrangement links TRBV5-1 to TRBJ1-4; TCRdb gives TRBD1 as the D gene, but with no DNA this cannot be confirmed. Germline CDR1 is SGHRS and CDR2 is YFSETQ. CDR3 length equals 14 residues. Here the CDR3 reads CASSIGQTNEKLFF.

The chain is built from TRBV4-1 and TRBJ2-1; checking the TCRdb D call of TRBD1 is not possible without DNA. Germline lookup yields CDR1 MGHRA and CDR2 YSYEKL. This CDR3 has 13 amino acids. The chain's CDR3 is CASSQGVGDEQFF.

This chain joins TRBV20-1 and TRBJ2-7; the TRBD1 assignment by TCRdb is unverifiable without DNA. CDR1 is DFQATT and CDR2 is SNEGSKA in the germline V gene (reference sequence). The CDR3 runs 13 residues. CDR3 sequence: CSATGDRSYEQYF.

This rearrangement joins TRBV6-5 to TRBJ2-2. The germline V gene has CDR1 MNHEY and CDR2 SVGAGI. This CDR3 has 18 amino acids. The chain's CDR3 is CASSYPSSPGHDTGELFF.

The CDR3 region is CASSQGGTGGNQPQHF. This sequence joins TRBV3-1 and TRBJ1-5; TCRdb outputs TRBD1, but without DNA this stays unchecked. The CDR3 runs 16 residues. Germline V gene sequence: CDR1 LGHDT, CDR2 YNNKEL (reference sequence). The full variable domain, rest sourced from reference TRBV3-1 and TRBJ1-5, is DTAVSQTPKYLVTQMGNDKSIKCEQNLGHDTMYWYKQDSKKFLKIMFSYNNKELIINETVPNRFSPKSPDKAHLNLHINSLELGDSAVYFCASSQGGTGGNQPQHFGDGTRLSIL.

CDR3 residues: CASSQVQGEWAEAFF. The rearrangement uses TRBV14 and TRBJ1-1; TCRdb picks TRBD1, but there is no DNA to check that call. Germline V gene lookup returns CDR1 SGHDN and CDR2 FVKESK. The CDR3 spans 15 residues.

This chain connects TRBV10-3 to TRBJ1-1; the TCRdb call, TRBD1, lacks DNA for checking. The CDR3 extends over 16 amino acids. Germline lookup yields CDR1 ENHRY and CDR2 SYGVKD. The CDR3 spells CAISEPREGADAEAFF.

The rearrangement uses TRBV30 and TRBJ2-7; TCRdb designates TRBD1, a call that cannot be tested without DNA. The germline V gene encodes CDR1 GTSNPN and CDR2 SVGIG (reference sequence). The CDR3 sequence is 15 residues long. CDR3 amino acids: CAWTPNPLDPLEQYF.

The rearrangement links TRBV11-3 to TRBJ2-1; TCRdb proposes TRBD1, but this gene call is untestable without DNA. The CDR3 covers 14 residues. Looked up from germline, CDR1 is SGHNT and CDR2 is YENEEA. CDR3 protein: CASSRTGSDNEQFF.

The rearrangement uses TRBV9 and TRBJ2-7; TCRdb's assignment of TRBD2 cannot be checked, as there is no DNA. CDR3 size: 15 residues. CDR1 and CDR2 (germline): SGDLS, YYNGEE. This CDR3 is CASSLEEDYFYEQYF.

The gene calls are TRBV29-1 and TRBJ2-7. This CDR3 contains 13 residues. CDR1 is SQVTM, CDR2 ANQGSEA, per germline. This CDR3 reads CSVVESNSYEQYF.

The chain has TRBV25-1 and TRBJ1-2. Germline values: CDR1 MGHDK, CDR2 SYGVNS. This CDR3 has 12 residues. CDR3 protein: CASSEWAAGYTF.

This chain connects TRBV2 to TRBJ2-1; the TCRdb D gene call, TRBD2, has no DNA to confirm it. The germline V gene has CDR1 SNHLY and CDR2 FYNNEI. The CDR3 spans 11 residues. The CDR3 here is CARRTGGEQFF.

The chain couples TRBV11-3 to TRBJ2-1; TCRdb indicates TRBD1, and absent DNA this call remains unverified. The CDR3 runs to 15 residues. CDR1 is SGHNT and CDR2 is YENEEA in the germline V gene. The CDR3: CASSFRFGTGDEQFF.

J is TRBJ2-7 and V is TRBV5-4; TCRdb names TRBD1, which stays unverified in the absence of DNA. CDR1 is SGHNT and CDR2 is YYREEE in the germline V gene (reference sequence). The CDR3 is 14 residues long. The CDR3: CASSLVTVGDEQYF.

This chain connects TRBV5-1 to TRBJ2-3; absent DNA, TCRdb's TRBD2 call cannot be checked. The V gene's germline CDR1 is SGHRS and CDR2 YFSETQ. The CDR3 loop spans 16 amino acids. This CDR3 is CASSPKPGGVGDTQYF.

The V and J genes are TRBV6-5 and TRBJ2-4; the D call of TRBD1 rests on TCRdb alone, since no DNA is present to check it. This CDR3 is built from 13 residues. CDR1 and CDR2 from the germline V gene are MNHEY and SVGAGI. The CDR3 is CASSYSQGNIQYF.

CDR3 sequence: CASSVSGGQGYNEQFF. V is TRBV7-9 and J is TRBJ2-1; checking the TCRdb D call of TRBD1 is not possible without DNA. Germline values: CDR1 SEHNR, CDR2 FQNEAQ (reference sequence). This CDR3 contains 16 residues.

The genes are TRBV2 and TRBJ2-2; TCRdb picks TRBD1, but there is no DNA to check that call. Germline CDR1 SNHLY, CDR2 FYNNEI. The CDR3 contains 20 residues. CDR3 amino acids: CASRALGIAGGRLEAGELFF.

V usage is TRBV7-9 and J usage is TRBJ2-2; with no DNA, the TCRdb D assignment of TRBD1 cannot be verified. Per germline, CDR1 SEHNR and CDR2 FQNEAQ (reference sequence). The CDR3 is 14 residues long. The CDR3 loop is CASSLIDRVGELFF.

The chain joins TRBV11-3 to TRBJ2-1; TCRdb's D call, TRBD2, is unchecked because there is no DNA. In germline, CDR1 is SGHNT, CDR2 YENEEA. This CDR3 contains 16 residues. CDR3 loop: CASSSTSGHPINEQFF.

CDR3 sequence: CASSQERGSNGAGGEIFGEQYF. The chain joins TRBV4-2 to TRBJ2-7; TCRdb selects TRBD2, and the lack of DNA leaves this call unchecked. The CDR3 length is 22 residues. Germline V gene sequence: CDR1 LGHNA, CDR2 YNFKEQ.

The chain carries TRBV4-3 and TRBJ2-5; the TCRdb D gene call, TRBD2, has no DNA to confirm it. Germline lookup yields CDR1 LGHNA and CDR2 YSLEER. The CDR3 covers 15 residues. The CDR3 here is CASSQGSGSLETQYF.

CDR3: CASSAASLAGANEQFF. The rearrangement uses TRBV6-5 and TRBJ2-1; TCRdb gives TRBD2 as the D gene, but with no DNA this cannot be confirmed. The CDR3 covers 16 residues. Per the germline V gene, CDR1 is MNHEY and CDR2 is SVGAGI.

This chain links TRBV20-1 with TRBJ2-1; TCRdb lists TRBD1, though no DNA is available to test this call. This CDR3 spans 17 amino acids. Germline CDR1 and CDR2: DFQATT and SNEGSKA (reference sequence). CDR3 sequence: CSAREPKTGSSYNEQFF.

The chain joins TRBV6-2 or TRBV6-3 to TRBJ2-1. Germline V gene lookup returns CDR1 MNHEY and CDR2 SVGEGT. There are 17 residues in the CDR3. CDR3 protein: CASSYSNDKGWYNEQFF.

The CDR3 is CASSASGQNYRPQHF. This chain links TRBV12-3 or TRBV12-4 with TRBJ1-5; no DNA is available, so the TRBD1 call from TCRdb remains unchecked. The CDR3 contains 15 residues.